The 26 T cell receptor beta chains reported below all come from one sample, sequenced in a study of T-cell reconstitution after alpha-beta-depleted transplantation in children. Preparing the TCRbeta library involved the use of unique molecular identifiers. TCRdb used MiXCR to reprocess the PCR reads, holding one entry per CDR3 protein. The table records a few hundred thousand distinct CDR3 sequences, about a quarter of them present only once. Source: PBMCs, taken before TCRalphabeta/CD19-depleted stem cell transplant. These receptors were taken from a boy under three years old with Wiskott-Aldrich syndrome, due to receive a stem cell transplant.

This clonotype appeared a few times. The chain carries TRBV9 and TRBJ2-3; weak D call: TRBD2 (6 bases). The V gene lost 0 bases and the J gene lost 4 bases, with 12 bases spanning the gap. This CDR3 comprises 15 residues. CDR1 SGDLS and CDR2 YYNGEE come from the germline V gene. CDR3 sequence reads: CASSVAGAFADTQYF. CDR3 sequence (DNA): TGTGCCAGCAGCGTAGCGGGAGCTTTCGCAGATACGCAGTATTTT.

This clonotype appeared a few times. The V call is TRBV4-1, the J call TRBJ1-5, with D unresolved. The CDR3 is 15 amino acids. V gave up 4 bases and J gave up 7 bases, with 17 bases separating them. The germline gives CDR1 MGHRA, CDR2 YSYEKL. The chain's CDR3 is CASSPNTLEWQPQHF. In DNA form, the CDR3 reads TGCGCCAGCAGCCCAAATACCTTGGAGTGGCAGCCCCAGCATTTT.

The chain combines TRBV20-1 with TRBJ2-1; D remains unclear. The V and J ends lost 7 bases and 2 bases respectively, with 12 bases between them. CDR1 is DFQATT and CDR2 is SNEGSKA in the germline V gene (reference sequence). This CDR3 has 13 residues. CDR3 sequence reads: CSDSGHAYNEQFF. The CDR3 nucleotides are TGCAGTGATTCCGGGCACGCCTACAATGAGCAGTTCTTC.

CDR3 sequence reads: CSARDLRYEQYF. In DNA, the CDR3 is TGCAGTGCTAGAGATTTGAGGTACGAGCAGTACTTC. The J gene is TRBJ2-7, the V gene TRBV20-1; D ambiguous. The V end was cut by 0 bases, the J end by 4 bases, with 7 bases between. Germline CDR1 reads DFQATT; CDR2 reads SNEGSKA (reference sequence). The CDR3 consists of 12 residues.

There are a few counts of this clonotype. The V and J genes are TRBV7-6 and TRBJ1-1; the D is unclear. This CDR3 region has 12 residues. In germline, CDR1 is SGHVS, CDR2 FNYEAQ. The V end lost 5 bases, the J end lost 5 bases, and 9 bases lay between the germline ends. The CDR3 sequence is CASSGVGTEAFF. DNA of the CDR3: TGTGCCAGCAGCGGAGTAGGGACTGAAGCTTTCTTT.

The chain has TRBV10-3 and TRBJ2-7; D not certain. V was trimmed by 0 bases and J by 1 base, leaving 7 bases between them. Looked up from germline, CDR1 is ENHRY and CDR2 is SYGVKD. The CDR3 consists of 14 residues. CDR3 sequence: CAISESRLSYEQYF. Written as DNA, the CDR3 is TGTGCCATCAGTGAGTCTCGATTATCCTACGAGCAGTACTTC.

The V call is TRBV7-8, the J call TRBJ1-2; D not certain. The germline V gene encodes CDR1 SGHVS and CDR2 FQNEAQ. Trimming shortened V by 5 bases and J by 4 bases, and 11 bases separated the two germline ends. This CDR3 is 13 amino acids long. CDR3 sequence: CASSSEVGYGYTF. For the CDR3, the DNA is TGTGCCAGCAGCAGCGAGGTCGGCTATGGCTACACCTTC.

The chain carries TRBV27 and TRBJ1-6; no clear D. Between the trimmed V and J ends, which lost 1 base and 9 bases, there was a span of 7 bases. The CDR3 is 13 residues long. Germline V gene sequence: CDR1 MNHEY, CDR2 SMNVEV (reference sequence). The CDR3 region has the DNA TGTGCCAGCAGTTTATGGACCCCTTCACCCCTCCACTTT. As protein: CASSLWTPSPLHF.

The sample holds a few counts of this clonotype. The rearrangement joins TRBV20-1 to TRBJ2-7; D may match TRBD1 or TRBD2 (5 bases each). Trimming pared 5 bases from V and 2 bases from J, leaving 19 bases between. The CDR3 has 15 amino acids. The germline V gene encodes CDR1 DFQATT and CDR2 SNEGSKA (reference sequence). CDR3 in amino acids: CSARIPGTLTYEQYF. CDR3 coding DNA: TGCAGTGCTCGAATTCCCGGGACGCTAACCTACGAGCAGTACTTC.

The rearrangement uses TRBV20-1 and TRBJ1-2; TRBD1 might be the D (5 bases). V dropped 2 bases and J dropped 5 bases, with 12 bases sitting between them. Germline V CDR1 and CDR2: DFQATT, SNEGSKA (reference sequence). The CDR3 length is 13 residues. CDR3 bases: TGCAGTGCTAGAAAAGGGACGGAATATGGCTACACCTTC. Translation: CSARKGTEYGYTF.

This clonotype was seen a few times. V gene TRBV5-6 combines with J gene TRBJ2-1, with a weak D call TRBD2 (6 bases). The CDR3 is made up of 13 amino acids. Germline values: CDR1 SGHDT, CDR2 YYEEEE. Trimming removed 4 bases at V and 11 bases at J, with 16 bases between. The CDR3 reads CASSPRSGDQQFF. The CDR3 nucleotides read TGTGCCAGCAGCCCTCGCTCGGGGGACCAGCAGTTCTTC.

This clonotype showed up many times. The chain joins TRBV7-9 to TRBJ2-1, with a tentative D call TRBD2 (5 bases). In germline, CDR1 is SEHNR, CDR2 FQNEAQ (reference sequence). There are 13 residues in the CDR3. V lost 5 bases and J lost 3, with 8 bases in between. CDR3 region: CASSPGVYNEQFF. The CDR3 nucleotides read TGTGCCAGCAGCCCCGGGGTCTACAATGAGCAGTTCTTC. Based on the CDR3 plus reference TRBV7-9 and TRBJ2-1, the full variable domain is DTGVSQNPRHKITKRGQNVTFRCDPISEHNRLYWYRQTLGQGPEFLTYFQNEAQLEKSRLLSDRFSAERPKGSFSTLEIQRTEQGDSAMYLCASSPGVYNEQFFGPGTRLTVL.

This chain uses TRBV9 with TRBJ2-7; possibly TRBD2 for D (6 bases). Germline CDR1 reads SGDLS; CDR2 reads YYNGEE. This CDR3 has 15 residues. The V end lost 0 bases, the J end lost 2 bases, and 12 bases lay between the germline ends. CDR3 coding DNA: TGTGCCAGCAGCGTAGGGAGGGGCCCTACCTACGAGCAGTACTTC. This gives the protein CASSVGRGPTYEQYF.

This clonotype was found many times. The genes are TRBV10-3 and TRBJ2-2; D might be TRBD1 (6 bases). The CDR3 is 15 amino acids. V dropped 3 bases and J dropped 5 bases, with 13 bases sitting between them. The germline gives CDR1 ENHRY, CDR2 SYGVKD. The CDR3 coding sequence is TGTGCCATCAGTGACCCGGGACACAAGACCGGGGAGCTGTTTTTT. This translates into CAISDPGHKTGELFF.

This chain joins TRBV6-1 and TRBJ2-1; D gene unclear. V lost 5 bases to trimming and J lost 0 bases, with 14 bases between them. CDR1 and CDR2 from the germline V gene are MNHNS and SASEGT. The CDR3 extends over 16 amino acids. The CDR3 loop is CASSLGPTGSYNEQFF. The DNA of the CDR3 is TGTGCCAGCAGTCTCGGACCCACCGGCTCCTACAATGAGCAGTTCTTC.

This clonotype has just a few counts. The chain employs TRBV20-1 and TRBJ1-1; D remains ambiguous. Looked up from germline, CDR1 is DFQATT and CDR2 is SNEGSKA (reference sequence). This CDR3 has 12 amino acids. The germline V and J ends were trimmed by 3 bases and 3 bases, with 8 bases remaining between them. CDR3 residues: CSASLGDTEAFF. The CDR3 DNA reads as TGCAGTGCTAGCCTTGGGGACACTGAAGCTTTCTTT.

The V and J genes are TRBV12-3 or TRBV12-4 and TRBJ1-2; maybe TRBD1 (5 bases). The ends were cut back, 3 bases at V and 4 bases at J, with 9 bases in the middle. This CDR3 spans 13 amino acids. The CDR3 sequence: CASSFWGGYGYTF. The DNA for the CDR3 is TGTGCCAGCAGTTTTTGGGGGGGCTATGGCTACACCTTC.

This clonotype came up a few times. The gene calls are TRBV20-1 and TRBJ2-2; D call uncertain. The CDR3 has 12 residues. V lost 1 base and J 8 bases, leaving 8 bases between the germline ends. The germline gives CDR1 DFQATT, CDR2 SNEGSKA (reference sequence). In DNA, the CDR3 is TGCAGTGCTAGAGGCTTCCGGGGGGAGCTGTTTTTT. Encoded protein: CSARGFRGELFF.

The chain employs TRBV28 and TRBJ2-5; D is perhaps TRBD1 (6 bases). This CDR3 has 14 residues. In germline, CDR1 is MDHEN, CDR2 SYDVKM. Trimming left V 6 bases short and J 2 bases short, with 13 bases between. Here the CDR3 reads CASRAGTLQETQYF. Here the CDR3 DNA reads TGTGCCAGCAGAGCCGGGACACTACAAGAGACCCAGTACTTC.

This clonotype came up a few times. This chain joins TRBV20-1 and TRBJ2-5; D may be TRBD1 (6 bases). The germline V gene has CDR1 DFQATT and CDR2 SNEGSKA (reference sequence). This CDR3 has 15 residues. With 4 bases removed from V and 2 bases from J, the gap between germline ends came to 17 bases. The CDR3 DNA sequence: TGCAGTGCTATTAGATTAGGACAGCGGCAAGAGACCCAGTACTTC. This translates into CSAIRLGQRQETQYF.

The chain employs TRBV3-1 and TRBJ2-1; 12 nucleotides agree with TRBD2. V shed 6 bases, J shed 7 bases, and the junction held 7 bases outside the gene matches. CDR1 and CDR2 (germline): LGHDT, YNNKEL (reference sequence). This CDR3 has 15 residues. The DNA for the CDR3 is TGTGCCAGCAGTCCCCTAGCGGGAGGGAAGAATGAGCAGTTCTTC. Amino acids: CASSPLAGGKNEQFF.

This clonotype has only one observation. This sequence joins TRBV5-1 and TRBJ1-5, with a tentative D call TRBD1 (5 bases). V lost 4 bases, J lost 3 bases, and 14 bases lay in between. The CDR3 loop spans 15 amino acids. Germline CDR1 SGHRS, CDR2 YFSETQ. CDR3 loop: CASSPNTGPNQPQHF. The CDR3 bases are TGCGCCAGCAGCCCTAATACGGGGCCCAATCAGCCCCAGCATTTT.

This clonotype was seen only a few times. The chain is built from TRBV5-1 and TRBJ2-5; 9 bases match TRBD1. CDR1 is SGHRS and CDR2 is YFSETQ in the germline V gene. The V segment lost 4 bases and the J segment 4 bases; nucleotides outside the gene matches: 8. The CDR3 totals 15 residues. The CDR3: CASSITGGEGETQYF. DNA for the CDR3: TGCGCCAGCAGCATCACAGGGGGCGAGGGAGAGACCCAGTACTTC.

The CDR3 region is CASSSGLAGEETQYF. The CDR3, as DNA: TGTGCCAGCAGCTCGGGACTAGCGGGAGAGGAGACCCAGTACTTC. The chain uses TRBV11-1 and TRBJ2-5, with 14 nucleotides matching TRBD2. This CDR3 is built from 15 residues. Per the germline V gene, CDR1 is SGHAT and CDR2 is FQDESV (reference sequence). The J segment lost 5 bases and the V segment lost 4 bases, leaving 3 bases of the junction unmatched.

This clonotype was found a few times. The V gene is TRBV11-2, the J gene TRBJ2-1, with 8 bases fitting TRBD2. The J segment lost 6 bases and the V segment lost 8 bases, leaving 9 bases of the junction unmatched. CDR1 is SGHAT and CDR2 is FQNNGV in the germline V gene. The CDR3 has 14 residues. CDR3 bases: TGTGCCAGCGGAAGTATCCGGGAGGGCAATGAGCAGTTCTTC. This translates into CASGSIREGNEQFF.

This rearrangement joins TRBV5-6 to TRBJ2-7; D unclear. The CDR3 is made up of 14 amino acids. Trimming left V 4 bases short and J 8 bases short, with 19 bases between. Germline lookup yields CDR1 SGHDT and CDR2 YYEEEE. The CDR3 DNA is TGTGCCAGCAGCATCAAAGGGATTCCCAGGCAGCAGTACTTC. Its protein product is CASSIKGIPRQQYF.